This TCR beta chain was recovered during a study of blood T cell repertoires in COVID-19. At the level of the study: COVID-19 samples, acute and convalescent, were from the United States, Italy and Spain. The cDNA or gDNA used as material had been derived from T cells, B-cell-depleted T cells, or PBMCs.

This clone has only a few counts. How the authors handled the data: Amplifying reference gene primers gave estimates of nucleated cell counts. Produced via immunoSEQ multiplex PCR; TCRdb's table is partial and in-frame only. For V, J and clone size, that table is used; D and trimming come from the DNA. The data show approximately 72,000 clones, approximately 85% seen once. Material for sequencing was peripheral blood. The TCR was taken from a woman over 75 with active or convalescent COVID-19.

CDR3 nucleotides: TGTGCCAGCTCAGAGAGCGGGGGGGCCTTTGAGCAGTTCTTC. Its protein product is CASSESGGAFEQFF. V gene TRBV18 combines with J gene TRBJ2-1; the match to TRBD2 covers 10 bases. Per the germline V gene, CDR1 is KGHSH and CDR2 is LQKENI. V lost 5 bases to trimming and J lost 9 bases; unmatched junction nucleotides: 7. CDR3 size: 14 residues.